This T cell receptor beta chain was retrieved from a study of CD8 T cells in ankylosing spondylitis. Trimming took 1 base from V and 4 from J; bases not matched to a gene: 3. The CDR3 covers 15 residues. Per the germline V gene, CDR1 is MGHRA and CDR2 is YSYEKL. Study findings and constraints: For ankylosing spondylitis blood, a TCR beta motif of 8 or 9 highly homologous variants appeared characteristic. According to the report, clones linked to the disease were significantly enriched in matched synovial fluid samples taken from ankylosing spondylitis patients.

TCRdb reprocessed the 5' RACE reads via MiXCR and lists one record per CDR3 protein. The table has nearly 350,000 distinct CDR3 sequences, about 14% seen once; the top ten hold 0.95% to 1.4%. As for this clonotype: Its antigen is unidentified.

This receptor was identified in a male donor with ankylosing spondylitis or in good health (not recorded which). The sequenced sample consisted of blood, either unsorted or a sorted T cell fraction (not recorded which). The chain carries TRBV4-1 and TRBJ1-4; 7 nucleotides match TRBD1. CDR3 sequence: CASSQVGQNNEKLFF. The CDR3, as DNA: TGCGCCAGCAGCCAAGTGGGACAGAATAATGAAAAACTGTTTTTT.